This T cell receptor beta chain was recovered during a study of blood T cell repertoires in COVID-19. Overall study context: Acute-phase and convalescent COVID-19 samples originated in the United States, Italy and Spain. PBMCs, B-cell-depleted T cells, or T cells provided the cDNA or gDNA that made up the material.

In the original processing: Amplification from reference gene primers served as the basis for estimated nucleated cell counts. Generated by immunoSEQ multiplex PCR, the TCRdb table keeps only in-frame clones and is missing some. V and J calls and clone size are copied from that table; D and trimming were computed from the DNA. The sample records about 86,000 clones, around four fifths being singletons. The CDR3 length is 16 residues. V was clipped by 4 bases and J by 1 base; unmatched bases: 7. Germline assignment: CDR1 SGHRS and CDR2 YFSETQ. The receptor was derived from a woman of 80 years or more with active or convalescent COVID-19. Sequencing was carried out using peripheral blood. This chain joins TRBV5-1 and TRBJ1-3, with 8 bases identical to TRBD1. In nucleotides, the CDR3 is TGCGCCAGCAGCCTAGGACAGGGCACGTCTGGAAACACCATATATTTT. Its protein product is CASSLGQGTSGNTIYF.